The sequence of this T cell receptor (beta chain) was determined in a study of cytomegalovirus exposure and HLA in healthy donors. The study, taken as a whole, reports: The only immune exposure information that was available was CMV serostatus.

Turning to this clone: As yet, its antigen is unknown.

The CDR3 is 15 amino acids. The germline V gene has CDR1 MNHEY and CDR2 SMNVEV (reference sequence). V lost 5 bases, J lost 5 bases, and 9 bases stayed unmatched. 13 Jbeta primers and 60 Vbeta primers were used for the PCR. TCRdb's table, derived via immunoSEQ multiplex PCR, lists solely in-frame clones and lacks some. This table holds roughly 180,000 clones, just over 75% found once. The chain uses TRBV27 and TRBJ1-2; 9 positions match TRBD1. What was sequenced was PBMCs. The TCR was taken from a woman aged 25 to 45 in good health and CMV-seropositive. DNA of the CDR3: TGTGCCAGCAGTGCCGGGACAGGGCATCGGTATGGCTACACCTTC. It codes for CASSAGTGHRYGYTF.